One sample yielded the 6 T cell receptor beta chains listed below, sequenced in a study of esophageal squamous cell carcinoma under preoperative chemotherapy. Time point: after preoperative PTX-NDP chemotherapy. MiXCR was run by TCRdb on the PCR reads, yielding one entry per CDR3 protein. In the table there are some 32,000 distinct CDR3 sequences, around 49% of which are singletons. The biological material was taken from a patient given preoperative chemotherapy. All receptors derive from a human donor with esophageal squamous cell carcinoma. The donor label of this sample is uncertain.

As for this clonotype: Given the absence of the conserved phenylalanine or tryptophan at the CDR3 end, a read error is likely. The limits of the CDR3 on the DNA are not certain, so only TCRdb's listed CDR3 is given. The chain has TRBV11-3 and TRBJ2-1; the table's D call TRBD2 went unverified against the DNA. Germline CDR1 and CDR2: SGHNT and YENEEA. The CDR3 extends over 10 residues, inclusive of both ends. The CDR3 sequence: CASSATSRVP.

This clonotype was detected only once. Compared with germline, one end of the junction differs, possibly owing to a read error. This chain joins TRBV11-2 and TRBJ2-1; D gene unclear. There are 13 residues in the CDR3. Germline CDR1 SGHAT, CDR2 FQNNGV. The CDR3 sequence is CASSFVRWDAQYF. CDR3 sequence (DNA): TGTGCCAGCAGCTTTGTGCGATGGGATGCGCAGTACTTT.

The genes are TRBV5-8 and TRBJ2-3; 11 bases align to TRBD2. The V segment lost 4 bases and the J segment 1 base; nucleotides outside the gene matches: 2. Germline-derived CDR1 and CDR2 are SGHTS and YDEGEE. The CDR3 is 15 amino acids. The CDR3 loop reads CASSQLAGGTDTQYF. The CDR3 bases are TGTGCCAGCAGCCAACTAGCGGGGGGCACAGATACGCAGTATTTT.

This clonotype was picked up one time. The V and J genes are TRBV7-8 and TRBJ1-4, with 8 bases matching TRBD1. The junction had 5 bases not matched to a gene; V was cut back by 4 bases and J by 7 bases. The CDR3 covers 14 residues. Germline CDR1 SGHVS, CDR2 FQNEAQ. The CDR3 region is CASSSRTGSEKLFF. Written as DNA, the CDR3 is TGTGCCAGCAGCTCTCGGACAGGGAGTGAAAAACTGTTTTTT.

The V gene is TRBV12-3 or TRBV12-4, the J gene TRBJ2-2, with TRBD1 matching over 9 bases. The end of the DNA aligns better with TRBJ2-3, so the J call may be wrong. The CDR3 totals 15 residues. CDR3 sequence (DNA): TGTGCCAGCAGGAAACAGGGGGCGAACACAGAGGCGCAGTATTTT. It translates to CASRKQGANTEAQYF.

This chain connects TRBV6-1 to TRBJ2-4, with D perhaps given as TRBD1 or TRBD2 (6 bases each). This CDR3 spans 14 amino acids. Per germline, CDR1 MNHNS and CDR2 SASEGT. CDR3 coding DNA: TGTGCGGGCAGTGGGGGGCGTGCCAAAGAGATTCAGTACTTC. Translating gives CAGSGGRAKEIQYF.